This T cell receptor beta chain emerged from a study of PD-L1 blockade in urothelial cancer. Whole-study context: After treatment start, blood was analyzed at 3 weeks (second dose) and at 6 weeks. Median T cell yield per blood sample was 110,000 to 150,000 cells.

Measured with immunoSEQ multiplex PCR; TCRdb has only the in-frame clones, and not every one. Found here are roughly 100,000 clones, roughly 90% of them singletons; the top ten hold roughly 0.99%. The time point is: pretreatment peripheral blood. This clone has only one observation. This CDR3 is built from 17 residues. Germline CDR1 MNHEY, CDR2 SMNVEV (reference sequence). V lost 5 bases, J lost 1 base, and 18 bases lay in between. V usage is TRBV27 and J usage is TRBJ2-1; D is ambiguous. The sequenced sample was PBMCs, obtained around atezolizumab (anti-PD-L1) treatment. The sequence derives from a woman of 80 years or more with urothelial cancer. The CDR3 here is CASSRHTNQVSYNEQFF. Written as DNA, the CDR3 is TGTGCCAGCAGTCGCCACACAAATCAAGTTTCCTACAATGAGCAGTTCTTC.